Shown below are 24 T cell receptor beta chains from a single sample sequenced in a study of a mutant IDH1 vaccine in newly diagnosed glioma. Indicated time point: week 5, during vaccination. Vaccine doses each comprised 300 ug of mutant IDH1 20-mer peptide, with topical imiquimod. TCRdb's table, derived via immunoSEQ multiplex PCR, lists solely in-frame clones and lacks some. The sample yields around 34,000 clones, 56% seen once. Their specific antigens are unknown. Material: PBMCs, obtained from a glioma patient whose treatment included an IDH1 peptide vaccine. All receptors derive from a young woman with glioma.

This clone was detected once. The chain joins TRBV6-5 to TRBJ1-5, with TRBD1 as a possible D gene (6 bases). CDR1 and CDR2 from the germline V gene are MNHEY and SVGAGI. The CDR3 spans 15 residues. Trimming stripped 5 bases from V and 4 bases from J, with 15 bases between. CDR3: CASSLRGYGNQPQHF. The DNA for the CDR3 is TGTGCCAGCAGTCTCAGGGGATACGGTAATCAGCCCCAGCATTTT.

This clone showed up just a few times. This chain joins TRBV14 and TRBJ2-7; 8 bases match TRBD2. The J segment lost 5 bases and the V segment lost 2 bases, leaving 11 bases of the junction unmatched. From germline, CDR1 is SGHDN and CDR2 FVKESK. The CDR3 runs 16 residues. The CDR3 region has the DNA TGTGCCAGCAGCCAATGGAGGGCGGGAGGAGGTCACGAGCAGTACTTC. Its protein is CASSQWRAGGGHEQYF.

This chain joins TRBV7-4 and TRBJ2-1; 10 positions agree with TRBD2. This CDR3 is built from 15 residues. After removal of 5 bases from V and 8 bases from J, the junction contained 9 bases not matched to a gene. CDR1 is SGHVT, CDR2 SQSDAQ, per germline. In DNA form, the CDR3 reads TGTGCCAGCAGCCTAGAAGCGGGGGGGCACGATGAGCAGTTCTTC. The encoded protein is CASSLEAGGHDEQFF.

The CDR3 reads CASSENTNYEQYF. The CDR3, as DNA: TGTGCCAGCAGTGAAAACACCAACTACGAGCAGTACTTC. This chain links TRBV6-1 with TRBJ2-7; no firm D call. CDR1 is MNHNS and CDR2 is SASEGT in the germline V gene. This CDR3 spans 13 amino acids. V lost 2 bases, J lost 3 bases, and 8 bases lay in between.

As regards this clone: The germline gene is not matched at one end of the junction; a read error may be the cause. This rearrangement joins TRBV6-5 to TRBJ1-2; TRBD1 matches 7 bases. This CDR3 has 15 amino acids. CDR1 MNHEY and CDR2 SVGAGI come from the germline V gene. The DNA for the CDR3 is TGTGCCAGCAGTTACCCGGGTCAGGGGGGAAATGGCTACGCCTTC. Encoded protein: CASSYPGQGGNGYAF.

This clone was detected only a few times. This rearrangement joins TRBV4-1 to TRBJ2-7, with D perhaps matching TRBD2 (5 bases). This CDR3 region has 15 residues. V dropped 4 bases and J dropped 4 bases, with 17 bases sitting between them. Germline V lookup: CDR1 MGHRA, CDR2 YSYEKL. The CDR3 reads CASSREESGWYEQYF. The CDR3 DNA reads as TGCGCCAGCAGCCGCGAGGAGTCGGGGTGGTACGAGCAGTACTTC.

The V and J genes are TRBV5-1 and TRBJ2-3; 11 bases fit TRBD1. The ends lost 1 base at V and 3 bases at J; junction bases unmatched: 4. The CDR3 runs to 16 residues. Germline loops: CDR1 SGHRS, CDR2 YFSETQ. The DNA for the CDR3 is TGCGCCAGCAGCTTGTATGGGACAGGGGGGACAGATACGCAGTATTTT. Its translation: CASSLYGTGGTDTQYF.

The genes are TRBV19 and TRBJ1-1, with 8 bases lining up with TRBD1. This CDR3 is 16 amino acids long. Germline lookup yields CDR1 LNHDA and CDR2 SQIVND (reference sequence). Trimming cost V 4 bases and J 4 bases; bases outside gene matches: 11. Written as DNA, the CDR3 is TGTGCCAGTAGTACCCGGACAGGGTGGACGAGCACTGAAGCTTTCTTT. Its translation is CASSTRTGWTSTEAFF.

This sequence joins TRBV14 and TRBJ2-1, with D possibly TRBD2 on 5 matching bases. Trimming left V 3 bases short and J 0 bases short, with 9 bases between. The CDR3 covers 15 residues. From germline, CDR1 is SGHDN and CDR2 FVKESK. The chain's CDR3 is CASSHLGSSYNEQFF. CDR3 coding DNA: TGTGCCAGCAGCCACCTGGGGAGCTCCTACAATGAGCAGTTCTTC.

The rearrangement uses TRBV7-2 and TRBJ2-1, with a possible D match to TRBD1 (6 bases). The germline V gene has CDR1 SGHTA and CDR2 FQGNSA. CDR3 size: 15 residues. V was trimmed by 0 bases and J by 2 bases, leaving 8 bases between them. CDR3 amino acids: CASSLAWGPYNEQFF. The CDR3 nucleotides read TGTGCCAGCAGCTTAGCGTGGGGGCCCTACAATGAGCAGTTCTTC. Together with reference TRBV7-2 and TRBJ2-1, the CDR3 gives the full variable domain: GAGVSQSPSNKVTEKGKDVELRCDPISGHTALYWYRQSLGQGLEFLIYFQGNSAPDKSGLPSDRFSAERTGGSVSTLTIQRTQQEDSAVYLCASSLAWGPYNEQFFGPGTRLTVL.

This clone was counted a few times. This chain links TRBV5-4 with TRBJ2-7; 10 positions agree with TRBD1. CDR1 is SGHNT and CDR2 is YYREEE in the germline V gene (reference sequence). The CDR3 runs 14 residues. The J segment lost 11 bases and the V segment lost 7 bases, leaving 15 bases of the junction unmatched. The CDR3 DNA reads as TGTGCCAGCGGTCTCAGAGACAGGGGGCCCGAAGAGTACTTC. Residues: CASGLRDRGPEEYF.

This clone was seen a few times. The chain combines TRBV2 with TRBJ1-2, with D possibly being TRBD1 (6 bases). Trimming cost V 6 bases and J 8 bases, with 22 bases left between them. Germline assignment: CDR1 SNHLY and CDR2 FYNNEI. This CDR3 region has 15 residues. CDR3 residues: CASSPNWDTSLGYTF. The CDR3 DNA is TGTGCCAGCAGCCCCAATTGGGACACATCCTTGGGCTACACCTTC.

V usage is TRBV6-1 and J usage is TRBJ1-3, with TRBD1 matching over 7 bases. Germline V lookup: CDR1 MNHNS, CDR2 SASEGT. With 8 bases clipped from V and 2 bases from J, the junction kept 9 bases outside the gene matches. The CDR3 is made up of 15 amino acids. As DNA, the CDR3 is TGTGCCAGCGGACCTTTGGGGACAGCTGGAAACACCATATATTTT. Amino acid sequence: CASGPLGTAGNTIYF.

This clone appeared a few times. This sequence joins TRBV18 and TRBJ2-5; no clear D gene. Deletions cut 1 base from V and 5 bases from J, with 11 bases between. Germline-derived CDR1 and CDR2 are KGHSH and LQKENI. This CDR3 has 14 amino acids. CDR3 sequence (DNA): TGTGCCAGCTCACCACTAGAAGGCAGGGAGACCCAGTACTTC. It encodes CASSPLEGRETQYF.

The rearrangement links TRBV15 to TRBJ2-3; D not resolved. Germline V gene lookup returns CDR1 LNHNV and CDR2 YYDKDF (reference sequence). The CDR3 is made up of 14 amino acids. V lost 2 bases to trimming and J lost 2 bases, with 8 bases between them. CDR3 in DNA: TGTGCCACCAGCAGATCGCCCGCCACAGATACGCAGTATTTT. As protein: CATSRSPATDTQYF.

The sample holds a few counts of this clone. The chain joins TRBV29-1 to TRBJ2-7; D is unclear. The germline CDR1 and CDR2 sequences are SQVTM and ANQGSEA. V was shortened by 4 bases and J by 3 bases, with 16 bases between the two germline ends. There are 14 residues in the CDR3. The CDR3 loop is CSVGSGYGRYEQYF. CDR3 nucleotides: TGCAGCGTTGGGTCCGGGTACGGCCGCTACGAGCAGTACTTC.

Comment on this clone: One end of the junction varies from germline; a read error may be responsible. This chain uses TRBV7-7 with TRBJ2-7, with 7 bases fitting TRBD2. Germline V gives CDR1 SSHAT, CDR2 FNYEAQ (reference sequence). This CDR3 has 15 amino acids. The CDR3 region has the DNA TGTGCTAGCAGCCCCGAACTAGCGTTCCTGGGGGAGCAGTACTTC. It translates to CASSPELAFLGEQYF.

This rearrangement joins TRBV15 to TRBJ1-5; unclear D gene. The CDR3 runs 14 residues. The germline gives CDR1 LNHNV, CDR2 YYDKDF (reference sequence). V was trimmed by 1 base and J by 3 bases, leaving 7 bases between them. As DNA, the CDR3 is TGTGCCACCAGCAGAGGGGGAAACAATCAGCCCCAGCATTTT. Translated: CATSRGGNNQPQHF.

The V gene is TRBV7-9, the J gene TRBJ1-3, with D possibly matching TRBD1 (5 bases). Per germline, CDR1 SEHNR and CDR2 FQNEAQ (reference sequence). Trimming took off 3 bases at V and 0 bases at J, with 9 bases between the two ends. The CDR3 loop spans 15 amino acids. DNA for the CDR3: TGTGCCAGCAGCTTTGGGGGAATCTCTGGAAACACCATATATTTT. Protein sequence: CASSFGGISGNTIYF.

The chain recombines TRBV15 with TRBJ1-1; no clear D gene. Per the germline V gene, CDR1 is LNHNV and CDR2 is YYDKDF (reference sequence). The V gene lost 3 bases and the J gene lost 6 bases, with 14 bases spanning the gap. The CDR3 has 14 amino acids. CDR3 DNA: TGTGCCACCAGCAGCGGGCCGTCTGGCGCTGAAGCTTTCTTT. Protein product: CATSSGPSGAEAFF.

CDR3 DNA sequence: TGTGCCAGCAGCTTATCCGGGGATGAGCAGTTCTTC. Translation: CASSLSGDEQFF. J is TRBJ2-1 and V is TRBV11-2, with D possibly TRBD2 on 5 matching bases. The V and J ends lost 2 bases and 8 bases respectively, with 7 bases between them. The CDR3 has 12 amino acids. The germline V gene encodes CDR1 SGHAT and CDR2 FQNNGV.

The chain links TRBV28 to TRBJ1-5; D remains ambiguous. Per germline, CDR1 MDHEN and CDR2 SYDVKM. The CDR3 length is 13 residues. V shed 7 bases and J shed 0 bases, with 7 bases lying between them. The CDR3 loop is CASNLYSNQPQHF. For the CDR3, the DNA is TGTGCCAGCAACCTATATAGCAATCAGCCCCAGCATTTT.

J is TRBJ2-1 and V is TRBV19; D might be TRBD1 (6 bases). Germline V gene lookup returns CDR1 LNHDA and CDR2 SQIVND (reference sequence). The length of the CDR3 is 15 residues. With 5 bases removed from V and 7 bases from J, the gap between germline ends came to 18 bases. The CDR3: CASSVQDRAQNEQFF. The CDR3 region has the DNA TGTGCCAGTAGTGTCCAGGACAGAGCTCAGAATGAGCAGTTCTTC.

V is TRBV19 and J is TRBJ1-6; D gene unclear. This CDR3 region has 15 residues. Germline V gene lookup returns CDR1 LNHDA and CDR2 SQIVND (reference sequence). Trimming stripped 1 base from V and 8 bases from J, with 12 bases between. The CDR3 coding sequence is TGTGCCAGTAGTATAGGAGTGGGCTCGGATTCACCCCTCCACTTT. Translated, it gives CASSIGVGSDSPLHF.